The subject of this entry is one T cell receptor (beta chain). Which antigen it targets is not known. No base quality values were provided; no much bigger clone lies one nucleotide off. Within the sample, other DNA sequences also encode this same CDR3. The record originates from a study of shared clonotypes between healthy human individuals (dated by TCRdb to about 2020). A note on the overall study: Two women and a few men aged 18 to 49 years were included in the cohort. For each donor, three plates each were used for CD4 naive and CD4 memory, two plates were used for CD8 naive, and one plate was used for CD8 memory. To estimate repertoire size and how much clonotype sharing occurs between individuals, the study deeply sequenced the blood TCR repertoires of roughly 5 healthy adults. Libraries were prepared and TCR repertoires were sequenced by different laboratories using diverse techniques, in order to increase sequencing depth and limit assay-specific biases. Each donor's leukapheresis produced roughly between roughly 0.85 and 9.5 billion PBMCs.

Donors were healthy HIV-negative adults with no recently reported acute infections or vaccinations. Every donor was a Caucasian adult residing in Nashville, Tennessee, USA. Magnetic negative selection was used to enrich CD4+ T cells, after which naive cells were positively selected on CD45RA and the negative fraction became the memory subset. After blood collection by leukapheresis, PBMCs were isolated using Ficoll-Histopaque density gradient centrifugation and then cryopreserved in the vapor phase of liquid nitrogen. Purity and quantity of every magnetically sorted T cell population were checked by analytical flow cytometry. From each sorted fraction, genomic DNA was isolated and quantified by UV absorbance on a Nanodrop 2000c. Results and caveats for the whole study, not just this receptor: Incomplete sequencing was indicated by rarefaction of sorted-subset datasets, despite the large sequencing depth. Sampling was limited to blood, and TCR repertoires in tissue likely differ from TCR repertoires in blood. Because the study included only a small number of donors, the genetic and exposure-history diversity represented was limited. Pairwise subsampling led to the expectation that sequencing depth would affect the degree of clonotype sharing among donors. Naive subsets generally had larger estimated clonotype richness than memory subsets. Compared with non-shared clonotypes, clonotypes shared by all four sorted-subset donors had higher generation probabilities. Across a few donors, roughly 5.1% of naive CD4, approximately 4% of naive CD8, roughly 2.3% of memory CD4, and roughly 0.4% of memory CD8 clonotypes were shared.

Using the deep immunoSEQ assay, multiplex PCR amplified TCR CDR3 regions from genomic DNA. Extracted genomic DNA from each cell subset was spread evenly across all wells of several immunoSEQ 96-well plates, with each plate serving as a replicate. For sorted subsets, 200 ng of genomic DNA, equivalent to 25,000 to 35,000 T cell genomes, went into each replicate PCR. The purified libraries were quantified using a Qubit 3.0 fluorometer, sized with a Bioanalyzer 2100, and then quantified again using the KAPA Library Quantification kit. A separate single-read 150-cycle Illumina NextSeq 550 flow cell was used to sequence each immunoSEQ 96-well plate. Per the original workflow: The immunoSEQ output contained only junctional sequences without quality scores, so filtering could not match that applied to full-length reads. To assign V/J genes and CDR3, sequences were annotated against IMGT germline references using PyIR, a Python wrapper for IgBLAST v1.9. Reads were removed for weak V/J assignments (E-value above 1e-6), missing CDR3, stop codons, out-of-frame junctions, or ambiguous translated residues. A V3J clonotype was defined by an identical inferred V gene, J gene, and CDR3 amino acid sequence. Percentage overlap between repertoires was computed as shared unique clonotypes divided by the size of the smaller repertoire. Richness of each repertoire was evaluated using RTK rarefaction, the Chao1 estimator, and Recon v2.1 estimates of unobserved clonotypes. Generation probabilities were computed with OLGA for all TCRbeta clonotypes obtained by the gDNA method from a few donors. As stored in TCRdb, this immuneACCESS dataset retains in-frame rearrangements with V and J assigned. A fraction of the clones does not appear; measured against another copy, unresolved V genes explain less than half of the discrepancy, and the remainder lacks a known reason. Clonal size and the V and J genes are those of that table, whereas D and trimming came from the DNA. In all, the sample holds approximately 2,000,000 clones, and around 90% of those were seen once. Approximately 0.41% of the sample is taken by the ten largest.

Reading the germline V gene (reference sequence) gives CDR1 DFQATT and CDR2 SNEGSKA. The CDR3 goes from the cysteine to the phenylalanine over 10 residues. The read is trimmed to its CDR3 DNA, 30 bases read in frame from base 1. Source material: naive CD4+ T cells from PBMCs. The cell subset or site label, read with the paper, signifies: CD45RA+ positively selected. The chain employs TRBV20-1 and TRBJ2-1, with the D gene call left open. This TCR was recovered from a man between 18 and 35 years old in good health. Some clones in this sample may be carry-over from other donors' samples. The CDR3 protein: CSAENNEQFF. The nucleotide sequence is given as TGCAGCGCCGAGAACAATGAGCAGTTCTTC.